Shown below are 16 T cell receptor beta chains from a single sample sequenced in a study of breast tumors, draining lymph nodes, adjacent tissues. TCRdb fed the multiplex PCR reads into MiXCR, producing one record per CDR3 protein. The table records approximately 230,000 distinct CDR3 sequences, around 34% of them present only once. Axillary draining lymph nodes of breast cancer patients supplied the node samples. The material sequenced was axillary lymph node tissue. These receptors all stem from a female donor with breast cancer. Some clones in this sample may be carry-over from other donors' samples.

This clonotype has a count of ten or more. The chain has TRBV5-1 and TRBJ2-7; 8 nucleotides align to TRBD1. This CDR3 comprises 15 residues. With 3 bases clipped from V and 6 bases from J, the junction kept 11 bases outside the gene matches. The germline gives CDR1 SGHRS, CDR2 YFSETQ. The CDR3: CASSYIIGQGGEQYF. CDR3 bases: TGCGCCAGCAGCTACATTATCGGACAGGGAGGCGAGCAGTACTTC. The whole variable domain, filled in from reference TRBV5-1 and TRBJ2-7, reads KAGVTQTPRYLIKTRGQQVTLSCSPISGHRSVSWYQQTPGQGLQFLFEYFSETQRNKGNFPGRFSGRQFSNSRSEMNVSTLELGDSALYLCASSYIIGQGGEQYFGPGTRLTVT.

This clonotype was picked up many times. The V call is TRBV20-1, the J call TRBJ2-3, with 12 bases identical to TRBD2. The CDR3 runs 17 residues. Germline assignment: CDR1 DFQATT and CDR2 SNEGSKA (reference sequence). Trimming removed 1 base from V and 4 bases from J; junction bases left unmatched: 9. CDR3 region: CSARAWGLAGGSDTQYF. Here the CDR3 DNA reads TGCAGTGCTAGAGCCTGGGGACTAGCGGGTGGTTCAGATACGCAGTATTTT.

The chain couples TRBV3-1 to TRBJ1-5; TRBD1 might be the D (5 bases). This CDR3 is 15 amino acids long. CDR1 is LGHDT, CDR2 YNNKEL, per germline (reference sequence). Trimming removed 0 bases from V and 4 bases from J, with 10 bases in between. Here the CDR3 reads CASSQDAGGNQPQHF. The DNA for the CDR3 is TGTGCCAGCAGCCAAGATGCGGGGGGTAATCAGCCCCAGCATTTT.

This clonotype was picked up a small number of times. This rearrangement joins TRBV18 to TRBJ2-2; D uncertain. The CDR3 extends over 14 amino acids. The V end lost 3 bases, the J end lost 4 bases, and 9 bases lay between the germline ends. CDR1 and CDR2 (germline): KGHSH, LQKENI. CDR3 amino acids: CASSPFQATGELFF. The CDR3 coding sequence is TGTGCCAGCTCACCGTTCCAGGCCACCGGGGAGCTGTTTTTT.

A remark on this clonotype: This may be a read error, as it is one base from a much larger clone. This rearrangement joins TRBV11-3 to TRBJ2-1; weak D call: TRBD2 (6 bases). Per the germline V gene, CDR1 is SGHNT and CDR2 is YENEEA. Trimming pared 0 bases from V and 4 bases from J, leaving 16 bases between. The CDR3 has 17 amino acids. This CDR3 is CASSLERTTGAYNEQFF. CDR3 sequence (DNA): TGTGCCAGCAGCTTAGAGCGGACTACCGGGGCATACAATGAGCAGTTCTTC.

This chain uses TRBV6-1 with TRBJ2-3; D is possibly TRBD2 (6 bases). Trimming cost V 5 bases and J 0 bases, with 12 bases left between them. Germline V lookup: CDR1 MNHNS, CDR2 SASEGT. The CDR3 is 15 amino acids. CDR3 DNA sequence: TGTGCCAGCAGTCATCCGCGGGGTAGCACAGATACGCAGTATTTT. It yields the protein CASSHPRGSTDTQYF.

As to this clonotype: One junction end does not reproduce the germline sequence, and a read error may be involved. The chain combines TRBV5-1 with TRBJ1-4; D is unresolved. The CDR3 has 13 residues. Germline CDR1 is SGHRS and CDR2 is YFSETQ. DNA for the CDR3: TGCGCCAGCAGCTTGCAGTTTAATGAAAACCTGTTTTTT. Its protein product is CASSLQFNENLFF. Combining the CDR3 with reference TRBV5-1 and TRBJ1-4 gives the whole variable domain KAGVTQTPRYLIKTRGQQVTLSCSPISGHRSVSWYQQTPGQGLQFLFEYFSETQRNKGNFPGRFSGRQFSNSRSEMNVSTLELGDSALYLCASSLQFNENLFFGSGTQLSVL.

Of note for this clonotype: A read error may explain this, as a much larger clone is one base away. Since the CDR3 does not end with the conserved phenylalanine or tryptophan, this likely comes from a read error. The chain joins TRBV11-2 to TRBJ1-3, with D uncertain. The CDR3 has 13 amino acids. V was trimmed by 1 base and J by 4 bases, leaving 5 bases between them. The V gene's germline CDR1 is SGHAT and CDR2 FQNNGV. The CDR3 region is CASSLGWGNTIYL. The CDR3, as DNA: TGTGCCAGCAGCTTAGGTTGGGGAAACACCATATATCTT.

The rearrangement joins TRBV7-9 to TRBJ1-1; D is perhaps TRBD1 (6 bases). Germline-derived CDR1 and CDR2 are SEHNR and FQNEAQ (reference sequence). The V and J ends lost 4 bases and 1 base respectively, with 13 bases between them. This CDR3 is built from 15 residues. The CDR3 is CASSSRGGENTEAFF. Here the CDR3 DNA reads TGTGCCAGCAGCTCTAGGGGGGGGGAGAACACTGAAGCTTTCTTT.

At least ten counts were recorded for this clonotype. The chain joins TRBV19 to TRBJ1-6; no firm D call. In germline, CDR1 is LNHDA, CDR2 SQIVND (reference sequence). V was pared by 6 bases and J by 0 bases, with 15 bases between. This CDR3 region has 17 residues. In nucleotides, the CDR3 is TGTGCCAGTAGAGGAGGAACAAGAAGCTCCTATAATTCACCCCTCCACTTT. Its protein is CASRGGTRSSYNSPLHF.

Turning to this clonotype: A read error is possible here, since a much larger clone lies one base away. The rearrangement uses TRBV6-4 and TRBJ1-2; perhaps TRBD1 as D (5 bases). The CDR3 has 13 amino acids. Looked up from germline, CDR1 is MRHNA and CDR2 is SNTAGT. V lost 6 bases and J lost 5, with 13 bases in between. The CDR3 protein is CASSEQQDYGYTF. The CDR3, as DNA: TGTGCCAGCAGCGAACAACAGGATTATGGCTACACCTTC.

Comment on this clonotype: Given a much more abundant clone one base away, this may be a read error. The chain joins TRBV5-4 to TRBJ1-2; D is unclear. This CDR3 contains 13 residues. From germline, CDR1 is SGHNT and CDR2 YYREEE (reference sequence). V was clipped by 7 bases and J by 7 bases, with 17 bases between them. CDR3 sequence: CASGHASSAGYTF. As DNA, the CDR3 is TGTGCCAGCGGCCACGCCTCTTCCGCTGGCTACACCTTC.

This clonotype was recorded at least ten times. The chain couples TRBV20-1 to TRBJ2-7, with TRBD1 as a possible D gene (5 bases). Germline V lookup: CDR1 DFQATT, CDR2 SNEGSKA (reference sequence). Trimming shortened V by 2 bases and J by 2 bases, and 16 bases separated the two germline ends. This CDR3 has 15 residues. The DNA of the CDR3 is TGCAGTGCTAGACTCGACAGAGACAGTCCCTACGAGCAGTACTTC. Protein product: CSARLDRDSPYEQYF.

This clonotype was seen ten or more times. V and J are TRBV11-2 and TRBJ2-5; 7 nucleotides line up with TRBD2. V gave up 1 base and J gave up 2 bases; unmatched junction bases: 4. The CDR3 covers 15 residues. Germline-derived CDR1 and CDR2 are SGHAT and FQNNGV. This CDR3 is CASSLAGGRQETQYF. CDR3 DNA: TGTGCCAGCAGCTTAGCGGGAGGCAGACAAGAGACCCAGTACTTC.

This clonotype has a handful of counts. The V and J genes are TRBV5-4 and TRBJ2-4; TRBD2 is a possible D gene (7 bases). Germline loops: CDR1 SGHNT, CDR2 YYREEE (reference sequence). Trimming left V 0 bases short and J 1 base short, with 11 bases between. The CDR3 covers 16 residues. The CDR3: CASSLVGGPAKNIQYF. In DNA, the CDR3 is TGTGCCAGCAGCTTGGTGGGGGGGCCGGCCAAAAACATTCAGTACTTC.

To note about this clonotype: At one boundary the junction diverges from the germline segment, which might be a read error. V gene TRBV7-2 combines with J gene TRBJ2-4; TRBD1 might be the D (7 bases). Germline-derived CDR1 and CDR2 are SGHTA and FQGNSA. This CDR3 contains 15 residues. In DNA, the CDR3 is TGTGCCGGCAGCCCCCAGGGGGGTGCCAAAAACATTCAGCACTTC. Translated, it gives CAGSPQGGAKNIQHF.